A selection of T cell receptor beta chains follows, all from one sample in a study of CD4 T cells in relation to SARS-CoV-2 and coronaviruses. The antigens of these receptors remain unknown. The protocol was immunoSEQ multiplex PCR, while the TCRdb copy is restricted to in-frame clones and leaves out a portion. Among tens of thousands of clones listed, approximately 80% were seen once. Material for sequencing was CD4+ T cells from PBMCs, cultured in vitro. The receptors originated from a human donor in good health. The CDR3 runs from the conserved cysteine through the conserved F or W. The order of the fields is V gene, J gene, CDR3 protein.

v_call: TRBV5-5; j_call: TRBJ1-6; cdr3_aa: CASSRRGGLGVEYSPLHF
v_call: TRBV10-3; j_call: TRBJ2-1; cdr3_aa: CAISRTSGDEQFF
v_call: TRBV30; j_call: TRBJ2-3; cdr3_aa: CAWNPDRVSTDTQYF
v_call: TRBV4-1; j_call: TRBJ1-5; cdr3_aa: CASSQDWRVDQPQHF
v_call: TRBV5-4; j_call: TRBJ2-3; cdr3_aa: CASSSGLAGVLSTDTQYF
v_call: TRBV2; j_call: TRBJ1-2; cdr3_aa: CASSRGTGGAYGYTF
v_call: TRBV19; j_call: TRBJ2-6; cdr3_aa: CASSAGGAGANVLTF
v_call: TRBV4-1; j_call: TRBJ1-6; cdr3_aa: CASSQESGTGGYSPLHF
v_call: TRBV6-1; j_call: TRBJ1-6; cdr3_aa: CASSSPRREDSPLHF
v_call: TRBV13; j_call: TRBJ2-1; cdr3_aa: CASSLGLVGPGEQFF